The 10 T cell receptor beta chains listed next were all sequenced from one sample in a study of T-cell memory formation after mild COVID-19. MiXCR, run by TCRdb on the 5' RACE reads, gives a single entry per CDR3 protein. The table lists hundreds of thousands of distinct CDR3 sequences, around a sixth of them singletons, with about 12% in the top ten. The source material was PBMCs or a T cell subset sorted from them (not recorded which). Receptor source: an adult woman who had mild COVID-19 (a few samples of this study predate the infection). Cell type and time point are not known.

The rearrangement uses TRBV6-2 or TRBV6-3 and TRBJ2-4; 8 bases are a match to TRBD2. Germline-derived CDR1 and CDR2 are MNHEY and SVGEGT. This CDR3 region has 12 residues. The ends lost 6 bases at V and 11 bases at J; junction bases unmatched: 6. The CDR3 DNA reads TGTGCCAGCAGCCGACTAGCGACCCTTCAGTACTTC. It is translated as CASSRLATLQYF.

The chain uses TRBV7-2 and TRBJ1-5; D is unclear. The V end was cut by 1 base, the J end by 0 bases, with 10 bases between. The CDR3 is 16 amino acids. Germline CDR1 reads SGHTA; CDR2 reads FQGNSA. CDR3 protein: CASSLVGSYSNQPQHF. For the CDR3, the DNA is TGTGCCAGCAGCTTAGTAGGATCATATAGCAATCAGCCCCAGCATTTT.

This chain connects TRBV29-1 to TRBJ2-7, with 8 bases matching TRBD2. The germline V gene has CDR1 SQVTM and CDR2 ANQGSEA. The trim removed 6 bases at V and 1 base at J, leaving 8 bases unmatched. This CDR3 spans 14 amino acids. CDR3 residues: CSVTPSGRSYEQYF. In DNA form, the CDR3 reads TGCAGCGTCACCCCAAGCGGGAGATCCTACGAGCAGTACTTC.

The chain links TRBV5-1 to TRBJ2-7; D possibly corresponds to TRBD2 (7 bases). The germline V and J ends were trimmed by 4 bases and 4 bases, with 18 bases remaining between them. Germline CDR1 and CDR2: SGHRS and YFSETQ. CDR3 size: 15 residues. The CDR3 reads CASSGGGGGLYEQYF. In nucleotides, the CDR3 is TGCGCCAGCAGCGGCGGGGGCGGGGGCCTTTACGAGCAGTACTTC.

This clonotype was recorded a few times. This sequence joins TRBV15 and TRBJ2-5, with no clear D. Germline V lookup: CDR1 LNHNV, CDR2 YYDKDF (reference sequence). The CDR3 contains 13 residues. V dropped 3 bases and J dropped 5 bases, with 10 bases sitting between them. CDR3 nucleotides: TGTGCCACCAGCAGGGACGTAGGGGAGACCCAGTACTTC. Translation: CATSRDVGETQYF. Complete variable domain (other parts from reference TRBV15 and TRBJ2-5): DAMVIQNPRYQVTQFGKPVTLSCSQTLNHNVMYWYQQKSSQAPKLLFHYYDKDFNNEADTPDNFQSRRPNTSFCFLDIRSPGLGDTAMYLCATSRDVGETQYFGPGTRLLVL.

This chain links TRBV4-2 with TRBJ1-2, with D unclear. V gave up 2 bases and J gave up 8 bases, with 12 bases separating them. This CDR3 has 13 residues. Germline CDR1 LGHNA, CDR2 YNFKEQ. The CDR3 here is CASSQRGSIGYTF. CDR3 in DNA: TGTGCCAGCAGCCAACGCGGGAGTATCGGCTACACCTTC.

The chain joins TRBV7-2 to TRBJ1-3; no clear D gene. Trimming cost V 1 base and J 3 bases, with 7 bases left between them. The germline CDR1 and CDR2 sequences are SGHTA and FQGNSA. This CDR3 region has 14 residues. The CDR3 nucleotides read TGTGCCAGCAGCTTAGAGCATCTTGGAAACACCATATATTTT. It yields the protein CASSLEHLGNTIYF.

This rearrangement joins TRBV24-1 to TRBJ2-1; D gene uncertain. Germline loops: CDR1 KGHDR, CDR2 SFDVKD. This CDR3 is 13 amino acids long. V dropped 5 bases and J dropped 9 bases, with 13 bases sitting between them. CDR3 sequence reads: CATSGIASGEQFF. For the CDR3, the DNA is TGTGCCACCAGTGGAATTGCGTCGGGTGAGCAGTTCTTC.

As concerns this clonotype: A read error may produce the germline difference seen at one junction end. The chain combines TRBV7-7 with TRBJ2-1; D is unresolved. CDR1 and CDR2 from the germline V gene are SSHAT and FNYEAQ (reference sequence). The CDR3 totals 15 residues. The chain's CDR3 is CASSLVPLSYNEQFF. In DNA, the CDR3 is TGTGCTAGCAGCTTAGTCCCCCTCTCCTACAATGAGCAGTTCTTC.

This clonotype was seen a handful of times. V gene TRBV7-2 combines with J gene TRBJ2-3; TRBD2 matches at 9 bases. CDR1 is SGHTA, CDR2 FQGNSA, per germline. The junction had 16 bases not matched to a gene; V was cut back by 5 bases and J by 1 base. The CDR3 loop spans 19 amino acids. DNA of the CDR3: TGTGCCAGCAGCCCCCTTTGGGCTAGCGGGATAGGGGGCACAGATACGCAGTATTTT. As protein: CASSPLWASGIGGTDTQYF.